One and the same sample provided the 19 T cell receptor beta chains below, sequenced in a study of blood T cell repertoires in COVID-19. The method was immunoSEQ multiplex PCR; TCRdb's version includes in-frame clones alone and lacks a portion of them. Here the sample spans some 300,000 clones, more than 85% being singletons. The sample consisted of PBMCs or T cells enriched from blood (not recorded which). These receptors were obtained from a woman in her twenties or thirties who had recovered from COVID-19.

This chain joins TRBV7-9 and TRBJ2-5; the match to TRBD2 covers 10 bases. Trimming removed 5 bases from V and 4 bases from J; junction bases left unmatched: 7. Germline V gene sequence: CDR1 SEHNR, CDR2 FQNEAQ (reference sequence). The CDR3 is 15 amino acids. This CDR3 is CASSNWLAGAETQYF. In DNA, the CDR3 is TGTGCCAGCAGCAATTGGCTAGCGGGGGCAGAGACCCAGTACTTC.

CDR3 bases: TGTGCCTGGAGGTTGGGACAGGGCGGCGGTAATGAAAAACTGTTTTTT. It translates to CAWRLGQGGGNEKLFF. The chain carries TRBV30 and TRBJ1-4; 9 nucleotides match TRBD1. Per germline, CDR1 GTSNPN and CDR2 SVGIG (reference sequence). CDR3 length: 16 amino acids. V lost 3 bases and J lost 4; bases outside the gene matches: 9.

DNA for the CDR3: TGTGCCAGCAGTTTAGAGAACAGGCTTAACTATGGCTACACCTTC. As protein: CASSLENRLNYGYTF. This sequence joins TRBV28 and TRBJ1-2; weak D call: TRBD1 (5 bases). V was pared by 2 bases and J by 1 base, with 11 bases between. This CDR3 spans 15 amino acids. The germline CDR1 and CDR2 sequences are MDHEN and SYDVKM.

V is TRBV5-5 and J is TRBJ1-1; 9 bases are shared with TRBD1. Germline trimming cut 4 bases from V and 1 base from J; bases unmatched to any gene: 5. The CDR3 runs 15 residues. Germline CDR1 and CDR2: SGHKS and YYEKEE (reference sequence). The CDR3 reads CASSVDRGSNTEAFF. CDR3 sequence (DNA): TGTGCCAGCAGCGTCGACAGGGGGTCGAACACTGAAGCTTTCTTT. Full variable domain (remainder filled in from reference TRBV5-5 and TRBJ1-1): DAGVTQSPTHLIKTRGQQVTLRCSPISGHKSVSWYQQVLGQGPQFIFQYYEKEERGRGNFPDRFSARQFPNYSSELNVNALLLGDSALYLCASSVDRGSNTEAFFGQGTRLTVV.

The J gene is TRBJ2-3, the V gene TRBV4-2; D perhaps matches TRBD2 (6 bases). Germline values: CDR1 LGHNA, CDR2 YNFKEQ. The CDR3 runs 18 residues. Trimming left V 3 bases short and J 6 bases short, with 25 bases between. The CDR3 sequence is CASSQPPAGTYARDTQYF. The CDR3 nucleotides are TGTGCCAGCAGCCAGCCCCCCGCTGGGACTTACGCCCGGGATACGCAGTATTTT.

The sample holds one count of this clone. The rearrangement joins TRBV15 to TRBJ1-6; TRBD1 aligns across 7 bases. The J segment lost 11 bases and the V segment lost 5 bases, leaving 6 bases of the junction unmatched. The CDR3 has 13 residues. Germline values: CDR1 LNHNV, CDR2 YYDKDF (reference sequence). The CDR3 DNA reads as TGTGCCACCAGCCGAAACAGGGGACCACCCCTCCACTTT. Residues: CATSRNRGPPLHF.

The rearrangement links TRBV28 to TRBJ2-2; 9 bases are shared with TRBD2. V dropped 4 bases and J dropped 4; count of bases not matched to a gene: 4. Germline V gene data show CDR1 as MDHEN and CDR2 as SYDVKM. This CDR3 is 15 amino acids long. The CDR3 DNA reads TGTGCCAGCAGTTCTAGCGGGGAAGGCACCGGGGAGCTGTTTTTT. It specifies CASSSSGEGTGELFF.

This sequence joins TRBV2 and TRBJ1-4; D possibly corresponds to TRBD1 (5 bases). Germline CDR1 reads SNHLY; CDR2 reads FYNNEI. V lost 6 bases and J 5 bases, leaving 16 bases between the germline ends. The CDR3 consists of 15 residues. CDR3 sequence (DNA): TGTGCCAGCAGATCCGCCCAGGGAAAAAATGAAAAACTGTTTTTT. Its translation is CASRSAQGKNEKLFF.

This chain connects TRBV15 to TRBJ2-3, with 8 bases that match TRBD2. Germline assignment: CDR1 LNHNV and CDR2 YYDKDF (reference sequence). The CDR3 covers 15 residues. V dropped 8 bases and J dropped 4; count of bases not matched to a gene: 11. The CDR3 DNA reads TGTGCCACCGCGAATACGGGGGGGCGTGCAGATACGCAGTATTTT. This sequence encodes CATANTGGRADTQYF.

The chain employs TRBV9 and TRBJ1-1, with D maybe TRBD1 (5 bases). CDR1 is SGDLS and CDR2 is YYNGEE in the germline V gene. Trimming took 3 bases from V and 6 from J, leaving 12 bases between them. CDR3 length: 13 residues. The CDR3 region has the DNA TGTGCCAGCAGCGGTGGGGGGGACGCTGAAGCTTTCTTT. Translated: CASSGGGDAEAFF. The full variable domain, completed using reference TRBV9 and TRBJ1-1, is DSGVTQTPKHLITATGQRVTLRCSPRSGDLSVYWYQQSLDQGLQFLIQYYNGEERAKGNILERFSAQQFPDLHSELNLSSLELGDSALYFCASSGGGDAEAFFGQGTRLTVV.

The chain carries TRBV29-1 and TRBJ1-4; a weak D match, TRBD1 (5 bases). V gave up 7 bases and J gave up 5 bases, with 11 bases separating them. Germline V gives CDR1 SQVTM, CDR2 ANQGSEA. The length of the CDR3 is 12 residues. The CDR3 here is CSARQNNEKLFF. Written as DNA, the CDR3 is TGCAGCGCCAGACAGAACAATGAAAAACTGTTTTTT.

This chain connects TRBV7-2 to TRBJ1-5; D is possibly TRBD1 (5 bases). Germline values: CDR1 SGHTA, CDR2 FQGNSA. CDR3 size: 15 residues. V dropped 1 base and J dropped 1 base, with 8 bases sitting between them. The CDR3 sequence is CASSLGYRSNQPQHF. The DNA of the CDR3 is TGTGCCAGCAGCTTAGGTTACAGGAGCAATCAGCCCCAGCATTTT.

The chain links TRBV7-6 to TRBJ1-2; a weak D match, TRBD1 (5 bases). This CDR3 is built from 19 residues. From germline, CDR1 is SGHVS and CDR2 FNYEAQ. Deletions cut 5 bases from V and 4 bases from J, with 29 bases between. The DNA for the CDR3 is TGTGCCAGCAGCAAATCAACCGGGACTGCCTTAGGACCTCCCTATGGCTACACCTTC. This encodes CASSKSTGTALGPPYGYTF.

V gene TRBV7-9 combines with J gene TRBJ1-2; 8 bases align to TRBD1. The CDR3 spans 15 residues. The germline gives CDR1 SEHNR, CDR2 FQNEAQ (reference sequence). V lost 5 bases, J lost 8 bases, and 13 bases stayed unmatched. This chain's CDR3 is CASSLTRTGNDGYTF. The CDR3 coding sequence is TGTGCCAGCAGCCTCACAAGGACAGGGAACGACGGCTACACCTTC.

V gene TRBV5-1 combines with J gene TRBJ2-3, with 12 bases identical to TRBD2. The trim removed 4 bases at V and 0 bases at J, leaving 6 bases unmatched. The CDR3 contains 17 residues. Germline V gene sequence: CDR1 SGHRS, CDR2 YFSETQ. CDR3 DNA: TGCGCCAGCAGCCCAGGACTAGCGGGGACTAGCACAGATACGCAGTATTTT. Translating gives CASSPGLAGTSTDTQYF.

V usage is TRBV6-6 and J usage is TRBJ1-2; weak D call: TRBD1 (6 bases). Germline V gene sequence: CDR1 MNHNY, CDR2 SVGAGI (reference sequence). V was shortened by 4 bases and J by 7 bases, with 13 bases between the two germline ends. The CDR3 extends over 13 amino acids. CDR3 loop: CASSSHTGSGYTF. Here the CDR3 DNA reads TGTGCCAGCAGTTCGCACACAGGGAGTGGCTACACCTTC.

V usage is TRBV19 and J usage is TRBJ1-1, with D perhaps TRBD1 (6 bases). V lost 7 bases, J lost 5 bases, and 20 bases lay in between. CDR3 size: 15 residues. Germline CDR1 reads LNHDA; CDR2 reads SQIVND (reference sequence). This CDR3 reads CASTSTGSHRTEAFF. The DNA of the CDR3 is TGTGCCAGTACCTCGACAGGTTCTCACAGGACTGAAGCTTTCTTT.

The rearrangement joins TRBV19 to TRBJ1-4, with 8 bases lining up with TRBD1. The CDR3 runs to 15 residues. Germline trimming cut 5 bases from V and 6 bases from J; bases unmatched to any gene: 8. Germline CDR1 reads LNHDA; CDR2 reads SQIVND (reference sequence). CDR3 sequence: CASSLFLDRDEKLFF. The DNA for the CDR3 is TGTGCCAGTAGTCTCTTTTTGGACAGGGATGAAAAACTGTTTTTT.

The chain employs TRBV7-2 and TRBJ1-3; maybe TRBD1 (6 bases). The CDR3 covers 16 residues. V lost 1 base to trimming and J lost 0 bases, with 10 bases between them. Germline CDR1 reads SGHTA; CDR2 reads FQGNSA. The DNA of the CDR3 is TGTGCCAGCAGCTTAGTCGGACAGCGCTCTGGAAACACCATATATTTT. Amino acids: CASSLVGQRSGNTIYF.